The 15 T cell receptor beta chains given below trace back to one sample, sequenced in a study of CD8 T cells in Susac syndrome. Random hexamers were used to reverse transcribe the RNA input (roughly 0.5 to 1 ug). TCRdb independently ran MiXCR on the immunoSEQ multiplex PCR reads; one entry per CDR3 protein. The table shows tens of thousands of distinct CDR3 sequences, with roughly 90% occurring only once. Source material: CD8+ T cells from PBMCs. These receptors were obtained from a human donor with multiple sclerosis.

In regard to this clonotype: At one of its ends the junction is not consistent with the germline gene, which may arise from a read error. This sequence joins TRBV12-3 or TRBV12-4 and TRBJ1-1; D not resolved. The length of the CDR3 is 13 residues. CDR3 region: CASSLGPRAPYIF. The CDR3 DNA is TGTGCCAGCAGTTTAGGGCCCCGGGCCCCATATATCTTT.

This rearrangement joins TRBV11-2 to TRBJ2-7, with a tentative D call TRBD1 (7 bases). CDR1 and CDR2 (germline): SGHAT, FQNNGV. V was clipped by 2 bases and J by 4 bases, with 15 bases between them. The CDR3 totals 15 residues. CDR3 nucleotides: TGTGCCAGCAGCTTACCCGGAGGGGGCTATTACGAGCAGTACTTC. Residues: CASSLPGGGYYEQYF.

The J gene is TRBJ2-7, the V gene TRBV13, with 8 nucleotides matching TRBD2. CDR3 length: 14 amino acids. V was pared by 5 bases and J by 4 bases, with 7 bases of the junction left unmatched. Germline-derived CDR1 and CDR2 are PRHDT and FYEKMQ (reference sequence). CDR3: CASSGGREVYEQYF. CDR3 bases: TGTGCCAGCAGCGGGGGGCGGGAGGTTTACGAGCAGTACTTC.

This chain joins TRBV28 and TRBJ1-2, with 8 bases lining up with TRBD1. CDR3 length: 13 residues. Trimming cost V 3 bases and J 8 bases; bases outside gene matches: 5. Germline CDR1 MDHEN, CDR2 SYDVKM. CDR3 sequence (DNA): TGTGCCAGCAGTTTTCAGGGGGCGCTCGGCTACACCTTC. Its translation: CASSFQGALGYTF.

The rearrangement links TRBV12-3 or TRBV12-4 to TRBJ1-2; D uncertain. The CDR3 spans 11 residues. V lost 3 bases and J lost 6, with 5 bases in between. The CDR3 sequence is CASSFRDGYTF. CDR3 nucleotide sequence: TGTGCCAGCAGTTTCCGGGATGGCTACACCTTC.

This CDR3 is CASTQGNTEAFF. CDR3 nucleotides: TGTGCCAGTACTCAAGGGAACACTGAAGCTTTCTTT. The chain links TRBV19 to TRBJ1-1; D is ambiguous. The CDR3 totals 12 residues. CDR1 and CDR2 from the germline V gene are LNHDA and SQIVND (reference sequence). V lost 7 bases and J lost 1, with 7 bases in between.

V and J are TRBV7-9 and TRBJ2-1; D is possibly TRBD1 (6 bases). In germline, CDR1 is SEHNR, CDR2 FQNEAQ (reference sequence). The V end was cut by 5 bases, the J end by 8 bases, with 19 bases between. There are 15 residues in the CDR3. This CDR3 is CASSPRGSYSDEQFF. DNA of the CDR3: TGTGCCAGCAGCCCCAGGGGATCTTATAGCGATGAGCAGTTCTTC.

The V call is TRBV7-2, the J call TRBJ1-5, with TRBD1 identical over 10 bases. CDR3 length: 14 residues. Looked up from germline, CDR1 is SGHTA and CDR2 is FQGNSA. After removal of 5 bases from V and 8 bases from J, the junction contained 6 bases not matched to a gene. The CDR3 nucleotides read TGTGCCAGCAGCCTAGGACAGGGGGGGGAGCCCCAGCATTTT. Its protein product is CASSLGQGGEPQHF.

The chain recombines TRBV27 with TRBJ2-5, with D uncertain. V was trimmed by 4 bases and J by 0 bases, leaving 3 bases between them. Germline-derived CDR1 and CDR2 are MNHEY and SMNVEV (reference sequence). The CDR3 is made up of 12 amino acids. The CDR3 nucleotides read TGTGCCAGCAGTTACAACCAAGAGACCCAGTACTTC. It specifies CASSYNQETQYF.

The chain links TRBV2 to TRBJ1-2; 12 positions match TRBD1. Trimming removed 4 bases from V and 6 bases from J; junction bases left unmatched: 3. This CDR3 has 14 amino acids. Germline V lookup: CDR1 SNHLY, CDR2 FYNNEI. CDR3 nucleotides: TGTGCCAGCAGTGGGGACAGGGGGCTCGATGGCTACACCTTC. Protein product: CASSGDRGLDGYTF.

The chain employs TRBV7-6 and TRBJ1-5; D remains unclear. The CDR3 runs to 14 residues. Germline V gene lookup returns CDR1 SGHVS and CDR2 FNYEAQ. V was clipped by 1 base and J by 5 bases, with 9 bases between them. DNA for the CDR3: TGTGCCAGCAGCTTAGGGCCAACGGATCAGCCCCAGCATTTT. This codes for CASSLGPTDQPQHF.

The count of this clonotype is one. The CDR3 sequence: CASSPGTGAADTQYF. DNA of the CDR3: TGTGCCAGCAGTCCCGGGACAGGGGCCGCAGATACGCAGTATTTT. The chain combines TRBV5-6 with TRBJ2-3, with TRBD1 identical over 10 bases. CDR1 SGHDT and CDR2 YYEEEE come from the germline V gene. There are 15 residues in the CDR3. Losses at the gene ends were 5 bases for V and 4 bases for J; bases not matched to a gene: 7.

The chain is built from TRBV27 and TRBJ1-1; D remains unclear. Per germline, CDR1 MNHEY and CDR2 SMNVEV (reference sequence). V was shortened by 8 bases and J by 2 bases, with 12 bases between the two germline ends. The CDR3 runs to 13 residues. Written as DNA, the CDR3 is TGTGCCAGCGGCTGGACCGGAAACACTGAAGCTTTCTTT. This encodes CASGWTGNTEAFF.

This clonotype showed up just a few times. V gene TRBV30 combines with J gene TRBJ2-7; D remains ambiguous. CDR1 is GTSNPN and CDR2 is SVGIG in the germline V gene (reference sequence). The V gene lost 0 bases and the J gene lost 7 bases, with 7 bases spanning the gap. The CDR3 extends over 11 amino acids. The CDR3 reads CAWSVSPEQYF. The CDR3 nucleotides read TGTGCCTGGAGTGTATCGCCGGAGCAGTACTTC.

This clonotype was observed a single time. J is TRBJ2-5 and V is TRBV5-1; D may correspond to TRBD1 or TRBD2 (5 bases each). Trimming stripped 4 bases from V and 4 bases from J, with 23 bases between. Germline loops: CDR1 SGHRS, CDR2 YFSETQ. CDR3 length: 17 residues. CDR3 nucleotides: TGCGCCAGCAGCCTGTCGGAGAGGGGCAGGTCGGGAGAGACCCAGTACTTC. Protein sequence: CASSLSERGRSGETQYF.